A single sample gave rise to the 24 T cell receptor beta chains below, sequenced in a study of OX40 agonist ivuxolimab in advanced cancers. Produced via immunoSEQ multiplex PCR; TCRdb's table is partial and in-frame only. The sample contains roughly 50,000 clones, more than 75% of which appear only once. The material was CD4+ or CD8+ T cells sorted from blood, obtained in a trial of the OX40 agonist ivuxolimab. The receptors here all came from an adult with an advanced solid tumor such as melanoma, head and neck, liver or kidney cancer.

The chain combines TRBV7-9 with TRBJ2-7, with 7 bases that match TRBD1. Looked up from germline, CDR1 is SEHNR and CDR2 is FQNEAQ (reference sequence). V shed 2 bases and J 5 bases; nucleotides not matched to a gene: 9. The CDR3 sequence is 15 residues long. The CDR3 DNA reads as TGTGCCAGCAGCTTATTACAGGGGAGTCTCGACGAGCAGTACTTC. Translation gives CASSLLQGSLDEQYF.

The genes are TRBV2 and TRBJ2-2; D perhaps matches TRBD1 (6 bases). The V end was cut by 4 bases, the J end by 5 bases, with 14 bases between. Germline CDR1 SNHLY, CDR2 FYNNEI. The CDR3 covers 15 residues. CDR3 coding DNA: TGTGCCAGCAGTGGGGTAGCCAGGGGTACCGGGGAGCTGTTTTTT. Translation gives CASSGVARGTGELFF.

The V call is TRBV29-1, the J call TRBJ2-2, with a tentative D call TRBD2 (6 bases). Germline CDR1 is SQVTM and CDR2 is ANQGSEA. The CDR3 consists of 13 residues. Between the trimmed V and J ends, which lost 2 bases and 4 bases, there was a span of 8 bases. The CDR3 is CSVELLATGELFF. As DNA, the CDR3 is TGCAGCGTTGAATTACTAGCCACCGGGGAGCTGTTTTTT.

For this clone: Distinct nucleotide sequences in the sample also encode this CDR3. The J gene is TRBJ2-1, the V gene TRBV20-1, with D hard to call. CDR1 is DFQATT and CDR2 is SNEGSKA in the germline V gene (reference sequence). The CDR3 is made up of 11 amino acids. Trimming removed 3 bases from V and 5 bases from J, with 5 bases in between. CDR3 protein: CSARSDNEQFF. The CDR3 bases are TGCAGTGCTAGGTCCGACAATGAGCAGTTCTTC.

The J gene is TRBJ2-5, the V gene TRBV10-1; D might be TRBD1 or TRBD2, each matching 5 bases. Trimming took off 11 bases at V and 1 base at J, with 14 bases between the two ends. Germline V gene lookup returns CDR1 WNHNN and CDR2 SYGVQD (reference sequence). This CDR3 has 13 amino acids. CDR3 protein: CAGKGPSQETQYF. DNA of the CDR3: TGCGCCGGAAAGGGACCGAGCCAAGAGACCCAGTACTTC.

The V call is TRBV7-9, the J call TRBJ2-7; TRBD2 might be the D (5 bases). The CDR3 has 17 amino acids. Trimming removed 1 base at V and 2 bases at J, with 18 bases between. CDR1 and CDR2 from the germline V gene are SEHNR and FQNEAQ (reference sequence). CDR3 nucleotides: TGTGCCAGCAGCTTAGGGTCCGGGGTGCTTAACACCTACGAGCAGTACTTC. Translation gives CASSLGSGVLNTYEQYF.

The rearrangement joins TRBV7-2 to TRBJ2-4; D possibly corresponds to TRBD1 (5 bases). The CDR3 loop spans 11 amino acids. Trimming took 1 base from V and 15 from J, leaving 10 bases between them. Germline values: CDR1 SGHTA, CDR2 FQGNSA. CDR3 sequence: CASSLDRRVYF. The DNA of the CDR3 is TGTGCCAGCAGCTTAGATCGCAGGGTGTACTTC. The full variable domain, completed using reference TRBV7-2 and TRBJ2-4, is GAGVSQSPSNKVTEKGKDVELRCDPISGHTALYWYRQSLGQGLEFLIYFQGNSAPDKSGLPSDRFSAERTGGSVSTLTIQRTQQEDSAVYLCASSLDRRVYFGAGTRLSVL.

The chain has TRBV5-4 and TRBJ1-2, with D unresolved. Germline V gene data show CDR1 as SGHNT and CDR2 as YYREEE (reference sequence). The V and J ends lost 3 bases and 6 bases respectively, with 15 bases between them. This CDR3 spans 14 amino acids. CDR3 sequence (DNA): TGTGCCAGCAGCTCCAAACAGCTTCGTAATGGCTACACCTTC. This codes for CASSSKQLRNGYTF.

The V call is TRBV7-2, the J call TRBJ2-7, with 8 bases that match TRBD2. The V gene's germline CDR1 is SGHTA and CDR2 FQGNSA. The CDR3 is 15 residues long. V shed 1 base, J shed 3 bases, and the junction held 5 bases outside the gene matches. In DNA form, the CDR3 reads TGTGCCAGCAGCTTAGGGCTAGCGGGTGTCTACGAGCAGTACTTC. It translates to CASSLGLAGVYEQYF.

The chain employs TRBV5-1 and TRBJ1-6; maybe TRBD1 (6 bases). Trimming took 4 bases from V and 0 from J, leaving 11 bases between them. This CDR3 has 16 amino acids. The germline gives CDR1 SGHRS, CDR2 YFSETQ. CDR3 DNA sequence: TGCGCCAGCAGCACCCAGGGGAGCTCCTATAATTCACCCCTCCACTTT. This gives the protein CASSTQGSSYNSPLHF. The full variable domain, in which reference TRBV5-1 and TRBJ1-6 provide the parts outside the CDR3, is KAGVTQTPRYLIKTRGQQVTLSCSPISGHRSVSWYQQTPGQGLQFLFEYFSETQRNKGNFPGRFSGRQFSNSRSEMNVSTLELGDSALYLCASSTQGSSYNSPLHFGNGTRLTVT.

The chain combines TRBV5-4 with TRBJ2-3; no reliable D call. V was cut by 4 bases and J by 3 bases, with 9 bases left in between. This CDR3 contains 13 residues. Per the germline V gene, CDR1 is SGHNT and CDR2 is YYREEE (reference sequence). As DNA, the CDR3 is TGTGCCAGCAGCCCCGGAAGTACAGATACGCAGTATTTT. Amino acid sequence: CASSPGSTDTQYF.

This chain joins TRBV9 and TRBJ2-2; 8 bases line up with TRBD1. The germline gives CDR1 SGDLS, CDR2 YYNGEE. After removal of 4 bases from V and 4 bases from J, the junction contained 6 bases not matched to a gene. This CDR3 comprises 15 residues. CDR3 sequence reads: CASSPSTGGTGELFF. CDR3 DNA sequence: TGTGCCAGCAGCCCTTCTACAGGGGGCACCGGGGAGCTGTTTTTT. Variable domain in full (rest from reference TRBV9 and TRBJ2-2): DSGVTQTPKHLITATGQRVTLRCSPRSGDLSVYWYQQSLDQGLQFLIQYYNGEERAKGNILERFSAQQFPDLHSELNLSSLELGDSALYFCASSPSTGGTGELFFGEGSRLTVL.

The chain joins TRBV5-1 to TRBJ2-5; D is uncertain. V lost 4 bases, J lost 2 bases, and 9 bases lay in between. The germline CDR1 and CDR2 sequences are SGHRS and YFSETQ. This CDR3 is built from 13 residues. As DNA, the CDR3 is TGCGCCAGCAGCCCCGGAGTTCAAGAGACCCAGTACTTC. Its protein is CASSPGVQETQYF.

The chain couples TRBV4-1 to TRBJ1-4, with D maybe TRBD1 (5 bases). V was pared by 6 bases and J by 8 bases, with 16 bases between. CDR3 length equals 14 residues. The germline gives CDR1 MGHRA, CDR2 YSYEKL. DNA for the CDR3: TGCGCCAGCAGTCGGACGCGGGAGGGGGAAAAACTGTTTTTT. As protein: CASSRTREGEKLFF.

This chain connects TRBV7-9 to TRBJ1-1, with D maybe TRBD1 (6 bases). CDR3 length: 16 residues. Germline V gene lookup returns CDR1 SEHNR and CDR2 FQNEAQ (reference sequence). The V and J ends lost 4 bases and 7 bases respectively, with 22 bases between them. CDR3 coding DNA: TGTGCCAGCAGCTCCGCCCCCGGGACAATGGCACTTGAAGCTTTCTTT. Protein product: CASSSAPGTMALEAFF. Combining the CDR3 with reference TRBV7-9 and TRBJ1-1 gives the whole variable domain DTGVSQNPRHKITKRGQNVTFRCDPISEHNRLYWYRQTLGQGPEFLTYFQNEAQLEKSRLLSDRFSAERPKGSFSTLEIQRTEQGDSAMYLCASSSAPGTMALEAFFGQGTRLTVV.

This clone was seen just once. The rearrangement uses TRBV11-2 and TRBJ1-4; 10 bases agree with TRBD1. Germline loops: CDR1 SGHAT, CDR2 FQNNGV. Trimming at V came to 1 base and at J to 6 bases, leaving 5 bases not matched to a gene. The CDR3 totals 16 residues. The chain's CDR3 is CASSLGRGTGDEKLFF. The DNA of the CDR3 is TGTGCCAGCAGCTTAGGAAGAGGGACAGGGGATGAAAAACTGTTTTTT.

The J gene is TRBJ2-3, the V gene TRBV28, with 7 bases identical to TRBD1. The germline gives CDR1 MDHEN, CDR2 SYDVKM. The length of the CDR3 is 14 residues. With 5 bases clipped from V and 1 base from J, the junction kept 3 bases outside the gene matches. The CDR3 here is CASSNGQGTDTQYF. The CDR3 nucleotides read TGTGCCAGCAGTAACGGACAGGGCACAGATACGCAGTATTTT.

The chain couples TRBV27 to TRBJ1-2; weak D call: TRBD1 (5 bases). Between the trimmed V and J ends, which lost 5 bases and 2 bases, there was a span of 27 bases. This CDR3 is built from 19 residues. CDR1 is MNHEY and CDR2 is SMNVEV in the germline V gene (reference sequence). CDR3 sequence reads: CASSKLRLGPENLNYGYTF. Written as DNA, the CDR3 is TGTGCCAGCAGTAAACTACGATTGGGGCCGGAAAACTTAAACTATGGCTACACCTTC.

This clone was seen a single time. J is TRBJ2-1 and V is TRBV2; the D call may be TRBD1 or TRBD2 (5 bases each). This CDR3 has 11 residues. CDR1 and CDR2 (germline): SNHLY, FYNNEI. V lost 4 bases and J lost 15, with 13 bases in between. The CDR3 here is CASSGGTPPFF. The CDR3 DNA sequence: TGTGCCAGCAGTGGAGGGACGCCTCCGTTCTTC.

The rearrangement joins TRBV30 to TRBJ1-4; D is unresolved. The CDR3 consists of 14 residues. V lost 4 bases and J 0 bases, leaving 9 bases between the germline ends. CDR1 GTSNPN and CDR2 SVGIG come from the germline V gene (reference sequence). The CDR3 DNA is TGTGCCTGGAAGTCGGGAGCAACTAATGAAAAACTGTTTTTT. The encoded protein is CAWKSGATNEKLFF.

This clone turned up a few times. V gene TRBV5-4 combines with J gene TRBJ1-2; D ambiguous. V was trimmed by 2 bases and J by 6 bases, leaving 8 bases between them. Per germline, CDR1 SGHNT and CDR2 YYREEE (reference sequence). The CDR3 is 12 amino acids. The CDR3 sequence is CASSFWGDGYTF. The CDR3 DNA follows: TGTGCCAGCAGCTTTTGGGGAGATGGCTACACCTTC.

This clone occurred once. This sequence joins TRBV5-1 and TRBJ1-4, with 8 bases lining up with TRBD1. V shed 4 bases and J 4 bases; nucleotides not matched to a gene: 3. Germline V gene lookup returns CDR1 SGHRS and CDR2 YFSETQ. The CDR3 length is 14 residues. In DNA, the CDR3 is TGCGCCAGCAGCCGGACAGGGAATAATGAAAAACTGTTTTTT. This translates into CASSRTGNNEKLFF. Complete variable domain (other parts from reference TRBV5-1 and TRBJ1-4): KAGVTQTPRYLIKTRGQQVTLSCSPISGHRSVSWYQQTPGQGLQFLFEYFSETQRNKGNFPGRFSGRQFSNSRSEMNVSTLELGDSALYLCASSRTGNNEKLFFGSGTQLSVL.

The rearrangement joins TRBV30 to TRBJ1-2; tentative D call: TRBD1 (6 bases). In germline, CDR1 is GTSNPN, CDR2 SVGIG (reference sequence). This CDR3 comprises 14 residues. Deletions cut 4 bases from V and 6 bases from J, with 18 bases between. CDR3 region: CAWTHRGFENGYTF. DNA for the CDR3: TGTGCCTGGACCCATAGGGGGTTTGAAAATGGCTACACCTTC.

This clone was recorded a few times. The V and J genes are TRBV6-6 and TRBJ1-2; 7 nucleotides line up with TRBD1. This CDR3 is built from 14 residues. The germline V gene encodes CDR1 MNHNY and CDR2 SVGAGI (reference sequence). Trimming cost V 6 bases and J 3 bases; bases outside gene matches: 7. In DNA, the CDR3 is TGTGCCAGCAGACCTACAGGGGACCACTATGGCTACACCTTC. Translated: CASRPTGDHYGYTF.